The sequence of this TCR beta chain was determined in a study of cytomegalovirus exposure and HLA in healthy donors. With 60 Vbeta and 13 Jbeta primers, the PCR was carried out. This table comes from immunoSEQ multiplex PCR, and its TCRdb copy is limited to in-frame clones, with some not included. The sample has about 90,000 clones, more than 60% seen once; the top ten hold 2.7%. This clone turned up a few times. Trimming at V came to 4 bases and at J to 4 bases, leaving 9 bases not matched to a gene. CDR1 is LGHNA and CDR2 is YSLEER in the germline V gene. This CDR3 is built from 15 residues. What was sequenced was PBMCs. The source of this sequence is a man aged 30-40 years in good health and CMV-seronegative. The J gene is TRBJ1-2, the V gene TRBV4-3; 7 bases fit TRBD1. CDR3 region: CASSPTEGASYGYTF. The CDR3 DNA is TGCGCCAGCAGCCCCACCGAGGGGGCTTCCTATGGCTACACCTTC.